The 10 T cell receptor beta chains presented below share a single source sample, sequenced in a study of cytomegalovirus exposure and HLA in healthy donors. The PCR employed 60 Vbeta primers together with 13 Jbeta primers. Here immunoSEQ multiplex PCR was the method, and the copy in TCRdb shows in-frame clones only, minus some. The sample yields approximately 150,000 clones, 65% to 85% seen once. The specimen was PBMCs. Receptors were obtained from a woman between 40 and 50 years old in good health and CMV-seropositive.

CDR3 sequence reads: CASRPSGGRSNEQFF. CDR3 sequence (DNA): TGTGCCAGCAGACCAAGCGGGGGGCGATCCAATGAGCAGTTCTTC. The rearrangement joins TRBV9 to TRBJ2-1; 9 nucleotides line up with TRBD2. The V gene end was trimmed by 5 bases and the J gene end by 6 bases; junction bases not matched to a gene: 9. CDR3 length: 15 residues. Germline-derived CDR1 and CDR2 are SGDLS and YYNGEE.

This clone was picked up a small number of times. This chain connects TRBV7-9 to TRBJ1-3; 9 nucleotides agree with TRBD1. CDR1 SEHNR and CDR2 FQNEAQ come from the germline V gene (reference sequence). V trimming: 2 bases; J trimming: 2 bases; junction bases outside the gene matches: 4. The CDR3 has 16 amino acids. CDR3 bases: TGTGCCAGCAGCTTAACACAGGGGGCCACTGGAAACACCATATATTTT. Encoded protein: CASSLTQGATGNTIYF.

The chain uses TRBV13 and TRBJ1-1; no firm D call. CDR3 size: 14 residues. CDR1 and CDR2 from the germline V gene are PRHDT and FYEKMQ (reference sequence). The germline V and J ends were trimmed by 6 bases and 4 bases, with 15 bases remaining between them. CDR3 in amino acids: CASSPGRLGTEAFF. For the CDR3, the DNA is TGTGCCAGCAGTCCTGGGAGATTGGGCACTGAAGCTTTCTTT.

V and J are TRBV7-8 and TRBJ2-2; D not resolved. The CDR3 is 16 amino acids. Germline V gives CDR1 SGHVS, CDR2 FQNEAQ. The V gene lost 0 bases and the J gene lost 1 base, with 9 bases spanning the gap. CDR3 amino acids: CASSLAAAMNTGELFF. CDR3 nucleotides: TGTGCCAGCAGCTTAGCGGCCGCAATGAACACCGGGGAGCTGTTTTTT. The whole variable domain, filled in from reference TRBV7-8 and TRBJ2-2, reads GAGVSQSPRYKVAKRGQDVALRCDPISGHVSLFWYQQALGQGPEFLTYFQNEAQLDKSGLPSDRFFAERPEGSVSTLKIQRTQQEDSAVYLCASSLAAAMNTGELFFGEGSRLTVL.

The chain combines TRBV5-1 with TRBJ1-4; 7 bases fit TRBD1. V was clipped by 0 bases and J by 7 bases; unmatched bases: 6. CDR3 length: 15 amino acids. Per germline, CDR1 SGHRS and CDR2 YFSETQ. The CDR3 sequence is CASSLETGRIEKLFF. The DNA for the CDR3 is TGCGCCAGCAGCTTGGAGACAGGGAGAATTGAAAAACTGTTTTTT.

The rearrangement links TRBV30 to TRBJ1-2, with 7 positions matching TRBD1. Germline CDR1 and CDR2: GTSNPN and SVGIG (reference sequence). V was clipped by 2 bases and J by 4 bases; unmatched bases: 7. The CDR3 spans 14 residues. As DNA, the CDR3 is TGTGCCTGGAGTCCTCAGGGGGGCCCCTATGGCTACACCTTC. Protein: CAWSPQGGPYGYTF.

The chain uses TRBV19 and TRBJ2-1, with 11 positions matching TRBD1. The junction had 9 bases not matched to a gene; V was cut back by 4 bases and J by 10 bases. Germline V CDR1 and CDR2: LNHDA, SQIVND (reference sequence). CDR3 length equals 15 residues. The CDR3 sequence is CASSKGQGGVGEQFF. The CDR3 nucleotides are TGTGCCAGTAGTAAGGGACAGGGGGGAGTGGGGGAGCAGTTCTTC. Filled out from reference TRBV19 and TRBJ2-1, the complete variable domain reads DGGITQSPKYLFRKEGQNVTLSCEQNLNHDAMYWYRQDPGQGLRLIYYSQIVNDFQKGDIAEGYSVSREKKESFPLTVTSAQKNPTAFYLCASSKGQGGVGEQFFGPGTRLTVL.

The genes are TRBV9 and TRBJ1-3; D perhaps matches TRBD1 (5 bases). The ends were cut back, 2 bases at V and 0 bases at J, with 12 bases in the middle. Germline CDR1 and CDR2: SGDLS and YYNGEE. CDR3 length equals 16 residues. The CDR3 spells CASSVLGALSGNTIYF. CDR3 sequence (DNA): TGTGCCAGCAGCGTCTTAGGGGCTCTCTCTGGAAACACCATATATTTT. Full variable domain (rest looked up from reference TRBV9 and TRBJ1-3): DSGVTQTPKHLITATGQRVTLRCSPRSGDLSVYWYQQSLDQGLQFLIQYYNGEERAKGNILERFSAQQFPDLHSELNLSSLELGDSALYFCASSVLGALSGNTIYFGEGSWLTVV.

The V gene is TRBV29-1, the J gene TRBJ1-2; D unresolved. The CDR3 is 12 residues long. V dropped 4 bases and J dropped 0 bases, with 6 bases sitting between them. Looked up from germline, CDR1 is SQVTM and CDR2 is ANQGSEA. The CDR3 region has the DNA TGCAGCGTTGCCGGGGCTAACTATGGCTACACCTTC. This encodes CSVAGANYGYTF.

The chain couples TRBV5-1 to TRBJ1-6, with 8 bases identical to TRBD1. V dropped 5 bases and J dropped 8; count of bases not matched to a gene: 9. CDR1 SGHRS and CDR2 YFSETQ come from the germline V gene. This CDR3 is built from 15 residues. The CDR3 sequence is CASSSRTGLDSPLHF. CDR3 nucleotides: TGCGCCAGCAGTTCTAGGACAGGGTTAGATTCACCCCTCCACTTT. Full variable domain (rest looked up from reference TRBV5-1 and TRBJ1-6): KAGVTQTPRYLIKTRGQQVTLSCSPISGHRSVSWYQQTPGQGLQFLFEYFSETQRNKGNFPGRFSGRQFSNSRSEMNVSTLELGDSALYLCASSSRTGLDSPLHFGNGTRLTVT.